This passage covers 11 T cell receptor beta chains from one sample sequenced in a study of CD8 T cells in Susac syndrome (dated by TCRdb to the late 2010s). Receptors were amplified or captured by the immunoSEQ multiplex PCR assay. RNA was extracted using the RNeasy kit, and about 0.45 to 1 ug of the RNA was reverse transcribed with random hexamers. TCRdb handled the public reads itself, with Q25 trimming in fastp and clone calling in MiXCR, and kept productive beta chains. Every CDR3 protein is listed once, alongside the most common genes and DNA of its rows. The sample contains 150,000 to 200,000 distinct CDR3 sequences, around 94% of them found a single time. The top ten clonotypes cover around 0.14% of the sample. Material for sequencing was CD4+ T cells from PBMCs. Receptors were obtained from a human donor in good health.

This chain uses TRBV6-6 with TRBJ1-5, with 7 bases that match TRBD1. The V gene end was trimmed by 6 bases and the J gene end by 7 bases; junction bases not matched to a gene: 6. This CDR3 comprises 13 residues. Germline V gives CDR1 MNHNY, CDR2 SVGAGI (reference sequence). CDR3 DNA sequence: TGTGCCAGCAGGCGACAGGGCGACCAGCCCCAGCATTTT. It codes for CASRRQGDQPQHF.

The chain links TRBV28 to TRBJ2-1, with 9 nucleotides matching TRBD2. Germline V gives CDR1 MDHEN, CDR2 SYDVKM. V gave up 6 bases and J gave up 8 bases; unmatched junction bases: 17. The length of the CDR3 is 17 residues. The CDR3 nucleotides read TGTGCCAGCAGCAAGGGACTAGCAATCTTACTGGGGGATGAGCAGTTCTTC. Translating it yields CASSKGLAILLGDEQFF.

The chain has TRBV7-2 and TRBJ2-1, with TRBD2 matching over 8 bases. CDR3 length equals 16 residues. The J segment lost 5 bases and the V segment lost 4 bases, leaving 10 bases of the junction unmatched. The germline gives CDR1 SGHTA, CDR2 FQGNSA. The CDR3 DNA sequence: TGTGCCAGCAGCTCCCCCCCCGGGACTAGACACAATGAGCAGTTCTTC. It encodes CASSSPPGTRHNEQFF.

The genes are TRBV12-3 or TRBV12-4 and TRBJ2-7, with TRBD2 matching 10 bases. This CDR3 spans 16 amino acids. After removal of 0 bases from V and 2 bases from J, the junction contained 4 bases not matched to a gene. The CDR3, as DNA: TGTGCCAGCAGTTTAGCGGGGCTAGCGGGGGCCTACGAGCAGTACTTC. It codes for CASSLAGLAGAYEQYF.

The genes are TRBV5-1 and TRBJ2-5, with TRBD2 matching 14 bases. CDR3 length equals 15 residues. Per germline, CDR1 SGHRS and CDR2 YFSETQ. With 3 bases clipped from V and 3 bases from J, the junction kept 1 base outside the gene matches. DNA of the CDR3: TGCGCCAGCAGCTGGACTAGCGGGGGGAAAGAGACCCAGTACTTC. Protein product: CASSWTSGGKETQYF.

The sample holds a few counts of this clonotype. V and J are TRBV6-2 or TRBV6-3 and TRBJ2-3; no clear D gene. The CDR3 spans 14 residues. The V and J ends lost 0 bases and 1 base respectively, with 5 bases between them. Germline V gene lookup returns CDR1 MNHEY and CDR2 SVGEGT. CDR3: CASSYSAGTDTQYF. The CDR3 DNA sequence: TGTGCCAGCAGTTACTCGGCGGGCACAGATACGCAGTATTTT.

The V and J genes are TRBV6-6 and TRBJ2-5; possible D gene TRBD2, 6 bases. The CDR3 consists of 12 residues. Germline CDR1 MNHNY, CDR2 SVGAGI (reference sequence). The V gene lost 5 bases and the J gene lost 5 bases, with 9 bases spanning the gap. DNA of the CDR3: TGTGCCAGCAGTCCTGGGAGGGAGACCCAGTACTTC. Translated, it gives CASSPGRETQYF.

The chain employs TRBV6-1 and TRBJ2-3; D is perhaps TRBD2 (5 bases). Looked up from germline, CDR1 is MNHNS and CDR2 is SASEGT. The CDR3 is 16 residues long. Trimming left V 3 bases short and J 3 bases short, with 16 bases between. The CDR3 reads CASSDSGISYTDTQYF. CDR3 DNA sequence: TGTGCCAGCAGTGATTCCGGGATTTCCTATACAGATACGCAGTATTTT.

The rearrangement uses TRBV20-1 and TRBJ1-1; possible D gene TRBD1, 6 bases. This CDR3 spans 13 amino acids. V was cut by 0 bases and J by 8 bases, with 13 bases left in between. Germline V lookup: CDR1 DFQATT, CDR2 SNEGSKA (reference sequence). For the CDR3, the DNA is TGCAGTGCTAGAGATCCCCCCGGACAGGAAGCTTTCTTT. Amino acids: CSARDPPGQEAFF.

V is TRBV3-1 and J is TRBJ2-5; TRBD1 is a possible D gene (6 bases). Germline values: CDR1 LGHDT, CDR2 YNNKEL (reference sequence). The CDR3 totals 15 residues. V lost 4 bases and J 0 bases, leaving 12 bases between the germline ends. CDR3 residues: CASSLRGVHQETQYF. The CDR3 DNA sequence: TGTGCCAGCAGCCTCAGGGGAGTTCACCAAGAGACCCAGTACTTC.

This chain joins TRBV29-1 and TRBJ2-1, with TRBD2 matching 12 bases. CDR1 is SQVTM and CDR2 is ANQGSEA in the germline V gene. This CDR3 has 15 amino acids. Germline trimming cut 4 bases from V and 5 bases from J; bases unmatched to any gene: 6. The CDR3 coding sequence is TGCAGCGTTGCAACTAGCGGGGGGTGGGACAATGAGCAGTTCTTC. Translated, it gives CSVATSGGWDNEQFF.